This TCR beta chain was profiled in a study of blood T cell repertoires in COVID-19 (dated by TCRdb to about 2020). Concerning the study at large: Samples from collaborators originated in the United States, Italy and Spain and spanned both the acute and convalescent phases of COVID-19. The material from the prospective study consisted of cDNA or gDNA derived from T cells, B-cell-depleted T cells, or PBMCs. Subjects who had been exposed to COVID-19, were actively infected with it, or had recovered from it provided the deeply sampled blood TCRbeta repertoires that made up the dataset. The repertoires were released in a freely available public database intended as a resource for research on the immune response to SARS-CoV-2. The samples were drawn from two sources: the first 160 participants of the ongoing ImmuneRACE study, and 950 to 1,500 subjects contributed by 6 global collaborators. The sample metadata nearly always contained a de-identified subject ID, COVID-19 status, age in years and sex. Where available, HLA class I and class II types were taken from metadata supplied by the sample provider and were not determined by assay-based typing. Beyond this particular receptor, the publication reports: Clinical and demographic metadata were provided uncurated, with the amount varying by source and participant.

TCRbeta CDR3 regions were amplified from genomic DNA using the immunoSEQ Assay, a bias-controlled multiplex PCR. From the authors' description of their analysis: Within the assay, amplification of reference gene primers was used to estimate how many nucleated cells each sample contained. Sequence reads were collapsed and filtered to measure the absolute abundance of every unique TCRbeta CDR3 rearrangement. For each sample, productive Simpson clonality was calculated as the square root of Simpson's diversity index across productive rearrangements. The table comes from immuneACCESS by way of TCRdb, which keeps in-frame sequences with V and J called. Part of the clones is missing from these tables; in studies checked, under half for an unresolved V gene and the rest for unknown reasons. The V and J calls and clone size were taken over from that table, and D and trimming were inferred from the DNA. The sample yields under 400,000 clones; about 90% were counted once. The ten largest clones take up 2.5% to 3.5% of the sample.

One collaborating source in Seattle enrolled patients during active infection and followed them longitudinally through the course of disease. The collaborating institutions used their own protocols to collect whole blood in K2EDTA tubes. For TCRbeta analysis, collaborators shipped samples as frozen whole blood, isolated PBMCs, or DNA extracted from either of those sample types. Comments on this clone: Its antigen remains unidentified. Qualities for individual bases were not recorded, and no much larger clone is one base off.

The receptor was isolated from a woman aged 25 to 39 with COVID-19, enrolled during active disease. Specimen: peripheral blood.

The CDR3 region has the sequence CASNFAGNQPQHF. The sequenced DNA is TGTGCCAGTAATTTTGCGGGTAATCAGCCCCAGCATTTT. The V and J segments used are TRBV19 and TRBJ1-5; the D gene identity is not certain. CDR1 and CDR2, per the germline V gene (reference sequence), are LNHDA and SQIVND. The CDR3 sequence holds 13 residues, the cysteine and phenylalanine included. Only CDR3 DNA remains: 39 bases, in frame from the first base. The trim is 7 bases for V and 4 bases for J, with a gap of 11 bases between the germline ends.